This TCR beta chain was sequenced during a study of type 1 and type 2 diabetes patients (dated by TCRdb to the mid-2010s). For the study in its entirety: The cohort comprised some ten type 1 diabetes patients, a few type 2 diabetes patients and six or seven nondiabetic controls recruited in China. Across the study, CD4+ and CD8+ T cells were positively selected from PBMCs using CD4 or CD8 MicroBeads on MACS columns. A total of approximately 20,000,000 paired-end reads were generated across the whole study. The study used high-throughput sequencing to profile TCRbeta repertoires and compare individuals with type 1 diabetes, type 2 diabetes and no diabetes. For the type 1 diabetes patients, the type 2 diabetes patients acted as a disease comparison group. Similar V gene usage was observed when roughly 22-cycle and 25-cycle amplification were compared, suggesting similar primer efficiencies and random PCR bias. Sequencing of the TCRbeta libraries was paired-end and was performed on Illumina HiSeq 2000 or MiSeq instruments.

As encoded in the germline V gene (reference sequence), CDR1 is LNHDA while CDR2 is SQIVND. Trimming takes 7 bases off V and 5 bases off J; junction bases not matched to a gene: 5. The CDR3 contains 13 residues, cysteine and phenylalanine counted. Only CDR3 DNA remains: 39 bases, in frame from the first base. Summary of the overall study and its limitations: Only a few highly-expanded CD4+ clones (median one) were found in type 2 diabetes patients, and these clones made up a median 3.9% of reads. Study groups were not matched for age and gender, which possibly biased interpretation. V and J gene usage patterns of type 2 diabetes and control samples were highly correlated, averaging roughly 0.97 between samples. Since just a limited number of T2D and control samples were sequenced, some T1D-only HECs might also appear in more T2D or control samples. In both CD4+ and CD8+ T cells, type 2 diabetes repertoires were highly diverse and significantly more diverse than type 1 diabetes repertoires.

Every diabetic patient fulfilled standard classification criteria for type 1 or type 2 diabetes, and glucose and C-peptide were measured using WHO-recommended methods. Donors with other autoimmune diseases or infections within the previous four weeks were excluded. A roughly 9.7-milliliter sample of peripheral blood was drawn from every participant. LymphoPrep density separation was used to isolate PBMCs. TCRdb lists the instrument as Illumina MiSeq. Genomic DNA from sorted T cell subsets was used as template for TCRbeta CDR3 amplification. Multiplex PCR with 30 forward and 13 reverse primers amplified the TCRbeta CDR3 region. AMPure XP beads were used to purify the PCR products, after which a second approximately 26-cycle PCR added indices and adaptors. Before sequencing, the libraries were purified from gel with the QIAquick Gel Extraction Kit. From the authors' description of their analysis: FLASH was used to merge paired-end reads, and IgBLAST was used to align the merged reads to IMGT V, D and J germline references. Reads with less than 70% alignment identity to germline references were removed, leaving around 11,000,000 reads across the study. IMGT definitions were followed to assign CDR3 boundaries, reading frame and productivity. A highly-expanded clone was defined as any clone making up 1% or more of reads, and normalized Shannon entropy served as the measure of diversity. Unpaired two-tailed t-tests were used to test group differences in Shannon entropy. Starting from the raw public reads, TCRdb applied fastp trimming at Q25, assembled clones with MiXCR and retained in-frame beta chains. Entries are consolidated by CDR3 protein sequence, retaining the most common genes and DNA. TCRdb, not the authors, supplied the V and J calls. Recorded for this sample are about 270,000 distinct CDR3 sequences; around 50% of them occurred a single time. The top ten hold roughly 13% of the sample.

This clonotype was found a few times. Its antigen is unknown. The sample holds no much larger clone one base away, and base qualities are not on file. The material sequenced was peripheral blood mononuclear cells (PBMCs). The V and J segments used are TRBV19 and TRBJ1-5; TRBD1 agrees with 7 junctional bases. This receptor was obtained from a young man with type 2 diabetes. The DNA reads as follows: TGTGCCAGTAATCATCAGGGGGATCAGCCCCAGCATTTT. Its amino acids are CASNHQGDQPQHF.